Each of the 9 T cell receptor beta chains below was sequenced from the same sample in a study of CD8 T cells in ankylosing spondylitis. A single record per CDR3 protein comes from TCRdb applying MiXCR to the 5' RACE reads. Counted here are some 240,000 distinct CDR3 sequences, more than 20% occurring once; the ten biggest clones make up roughly 0.67%. Sequencing was performed on blood, either unsorted or a sorted T cell fraction (not recorded which). These receptors were collected from a male donor with ankylosing spondylitis or in good health (not recorded which).

CDR3 residues: CASSPPGRNNSPLHF. For the CDR3, the DNA is TGTGCCAGCAGCCCACCGGGGAGAAATAATTCACCCCTCCACTTT. The chain carries TRBV7-8 and TRBJ1-6; D call uncertain. Germline CDR1 is SGHVS and CDR2 is FQNEAQ. The germline V and J ends were trimmed by 5 bases and 5 bases, with 13 bases remaining between them. The CDR3 extends over 15 amino acids. The full variable domain, in which reference TRBV7-8 and TRBJ1-6 provide the parts outside the CDR3, is GAGVSQSPRYKVAKRGQDVALRCDPISGHVSLFWYQQALGQGPEFLTYFQNEAQLDKSGLPSDRFFAERPEGSVSTLKIQRTQQEDSAVYLCASSPPGRNNSPLHFGNGTRLTVT.

The gene calls are TRBV20-1 and TRBJ1-1; TRBD1 aligns across 8 bases. This CDR3 has 15 amino acids. Trimming cost V 0 bases and J 0 bases; bases outside gene matches: 3. Germline V gives CDR1 DFQATT, CDR2 SNEGSKA (reference sequence). CDR3 protein: CSARDSRGLNTEAFF. The DNA of the CDR3 is TGCAGTGCTAGAGATTCCAGGGGGCTGAACACTGAAGCTTTCTTT.

The J gene is TRBJ2-1, the V gene TRBV10-3; either TRBD1 or TRBD2 may supply D (6 bases each). The V end lost 8 bases, the J end lost 8 bases, and 16 bases lay between the germline ends. The CDR3 is made up of 13 amino acids. In germline, CDR1 is ENHRY, CDR2 SYGVKD. The CDR3 loop reads CAIGGTPLDEQFF. DNA of the CDR3: TGTGCCATCGGGGGGACACCTCTGGATGAGCAGTTCTTC.

The V gene is TRBV5-5, the J gene TRBJ2-3; a weak D match, TRBD1 (5 bases). The germline V and J ends were trimmed by 4 bases and 4 bases, with 13 bases remaining between them. The CDR3 runs to 14 residues. Germline loops: CDR1 SGHKS, CDR2 YYEKEE (reference sequence). This CDR3 reads CASSARGPADTQYF. CDR3 DNA: TGTGCCAGCAGCGCTAGGGGCCCGGCAGATACGCAGTATTTT.

The chain recombines TRBV18 with TRBJ1-1; no firm D call. V lost 4 bases to trimming and J lost 1 base, with 10 bases between them. The CDR3 is 14 amino acids. The germline CDR1 and CDR2 sequences are KGHSH and LQKENI. DNA for the CDR3: TGTGCCAGCTCACAGGCCAGCTCGAACACTGAAGCTTTCTTT. Translated: CASSQASSNTEAFF.

This clonotype was seen a few times. Mismatch with germline at one junction end may stem from a read error. This chain uses TRBV27 with TRBJ2-1; weak D call: TRBD2 (5 bases). CDR1 and CDR2 (germline): MNHEY, SMNVEV (reference sequence). CDR3 size: 13 residues. CDR3 amino acids: CASSLSGQREQFF. CDR3 in DNA: TGTGCCAGCAGTCTATCCGGCCAGCGGGAGCAGTTCTTC.

This clonotype was seen repeatedly, ten times or more. J is TRBJ2-3 and V is TRBV2; a weak D match, TRBD2 (7 bases). The CDR3 spans 16 residues. Looked up from germline, CDR1 is SNHLY and CDR2 is FYNNEI. V gave up 5 bases and J gave up 2 bases, with 17 bases separating them. This CDR3 reads CASSFGRGRSTDTQYF. The CDR3 DNA sequence: TGTGCCAGCAGTTTTGGGCGGGGGCGCTCCACAGATACGCAGTATTTT. Drawing the rest from reference TRBV2 and TRBJ2-3, the complete variable domain is EPEVTQTPSHQVTQMGQEVILRCVPISNHLYFYWYRQILGQKVEFLVSFYNNEISEKSEIFDDQFSVERPDGSNFTLKIRSTKLEDSAMYFCASSFGRGRSTDTQYFGPGTRLTVL.

This clonotype appeared a few times. This rearrangement joins TRBV20-1 to TRBJ1-1; TRBD1 is a possible D gene (5 bases). Trimming shortened V by 5 bases and J by 0 bases, and 16 bases separated the two germline ends. Per germline, CDR1 DFQATT and CDR2 SNEGSKA (reference sequence). CDR3 size: 15 residues. As DNA, the CDR3 is TGCAGTGCTCCGAAGTGGGGGTCGATGAACACTGAAGCTTTCTTT. Amino acids: CSAPKWGSMNTEAFF.

This chain links TRBV20-1 with TRBJ2-7, with 9 positions matching TRBD2. J was trimmed by 4 bases and V by 5 bases; bases with no gene match: 9. CDR3 length: 14 residues. CDR1 and CDR2 (germline): DFQATT, SNEGSKA (reference sequence). CDR3 sequence (DNA): TGCAGTGCTTCGACGACTAGCGGTGATTACGAGCAGTACTTC. As protein: CSASTTSGDYEQYF.